This T cell receptor beta chain is from a study of technical replicates of blood from a handful of donors. Measured with immunoSEQ multiplex PCR; TCRdb has only the in-frame clones, and not every one. The data contain under 85,000 clones, 85% to 95% of them singletons. Sequenced sample: T cells isolated from PBMCs. The clonotype originates from a human donor in good health.

CDR3 protein: CAIAGGTDTQYF. The CDR3 bases are TGTGCCATCGCGGGGGGCACAGATACGCAGTATTTT. The V and J genes are TRBV10-3 and TRBJ2-3; 7 nucleotides agree with TRBD2. V dropped 8 bases and J dropped 1; count of bases not matched to a gene: 0. From germline, CDR1 is ENHRY and CDR2 SYGVKD. This CDR3 is built from 12 residues.